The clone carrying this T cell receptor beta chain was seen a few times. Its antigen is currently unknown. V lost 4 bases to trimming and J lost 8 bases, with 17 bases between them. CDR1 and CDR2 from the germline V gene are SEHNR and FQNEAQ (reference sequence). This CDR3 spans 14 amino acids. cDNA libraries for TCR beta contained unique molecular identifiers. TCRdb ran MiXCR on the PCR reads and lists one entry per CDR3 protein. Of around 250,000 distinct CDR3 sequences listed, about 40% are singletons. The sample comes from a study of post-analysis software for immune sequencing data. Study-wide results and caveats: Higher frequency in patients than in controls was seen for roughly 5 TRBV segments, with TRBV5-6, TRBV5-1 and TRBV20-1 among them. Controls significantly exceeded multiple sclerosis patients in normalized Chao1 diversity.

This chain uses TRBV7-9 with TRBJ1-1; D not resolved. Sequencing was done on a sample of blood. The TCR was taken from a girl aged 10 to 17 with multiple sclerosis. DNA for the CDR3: TGTGCCAGCAGCTCAAGGCCCCTCTGGGAGGAAGCTTTCTTT. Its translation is CASSSRPLWEEAFF.